Each of the 20 T cell receptor beta chains below was sequenced from the same sample in a study of shared clonotypes between healthy human individuals. Sequenced by immunoSEQ multiplex PCR; TCRdb stores in-frame clones only, minus some. Here the sample spans 1,500,000 or so clones, roughly 96% being singletons. Material: naive CD4+ T cells sorted from blood. Indicated subset: CD45RA+ positively selected. These receptor sequences come from a man younger than 45 in good health.

This chain connects TRBV2 to TRBJ1-4; 8 nucleotides line up with TRBD1. Germline V CDR1 and CDR2: SNHLY, FYNNEI. The CDR3 loop spans 12 amino acids. After removal of 5 bases from V and 11 bases from J, the junction contained 4 bases not matched to a gene. This CDR3 reads CASSLRTGKLFF. In DNA form, the CDR3 reads TGTGCCAGCAGTTTAAGGACAGGGAAACTGTTTTTT.

This clone was picked up one time. J is TRBJ2-1 and V is TRBV2; 8 bases are shared with TRBD1. Germline V lookup: CDR1 SNHLY, CDR2 FYNNEI. V lost 1 base and J lost 9; bases outside the gene matches: 8. This CDR3 has 15 residues. CDR3 amino acids: CASSEGQGAVSEQFF. Written as DNA, the CDR3 is TGTGCCAGCAGTGAAGGGCAGGGGGCGGTGAGTGAGCAGTTCTTC.

The chain has TRBV28 and TRBJ2-4; 16 bases map to TRBD2. CDR3 length: 16 amino acids. The V segment lost 2 bases and the J segment 8 bases; nucleotides outside the gene matches: 3. CDR1 is MDHEN, CDR2 SYDVKM, per germline. The CDR3 sequence: CASSLGTSGRADIQYF. The CDR3 DNA is TGTGCCAGCAGTTTAGGGACTAGCGGGAGGGCGGACATTCAGTACTTC.

The chain recombines TRBV7-6 with TRBJ2-1; D is possibly TRBD1 (6 bases). Germline CDR1 is SGHVS and CDR2 is FNYEAQ. V lost 5 bases, J lost 6 bases, and 17 bases lay in between. The CDR3 loop spans 15 amino acids. The CDR3, as DNA: TGTGCCAGCAGCCCACCGGGACAACCCCCCAATGAGCAGTTCTTC. Its protein is CASSPPGQPPNEQFF.

The CDR3, as DNA: TGCGCCAGCAGCTTGTCGCCCATCTGGGTCGAGCAGTACTTC. This gives the protein CASSLSPIWVEQYF. This sequence joins TRBV5-1 and TRBJ2-7, with D uncertain. The V gene's germline CDR1 is SGHRS and CDR2 YFSETQ. V dropped 1 base and J dropped 6 bases, with 14 bases sitting between them. The CDR3 length is 14 residues. The full variable domain, with the rest looked up from reference TRBV5-1 and TRBJ2-7, is KAGVTQTPRYLIKTRGQQVTLSCSPISGHRSVSWYQQTPGQGLQFLFEYFSETQRNKGNFPGRFSGRQFSNSRSEMNVSTLELGDSALYLCASSLSPIWVEQYFGPGTRLTVT.

Comment on this clone: This sample includes further DNA sequences coding for the same CDR3. The V call is TRBV9, the J call TRBJ2-5; tentative D call: TRBD1 (6 bases). This CDR3 has 14 amino acids. V was cut by 3 bases and J by 0 bases, with 9 bases left in between. Germline-derived CDR1 and CDR2 are SGDLS and YYNGEE. The CDR3 coding sequence is TGTGCCAGCAGCGCCGGGACACACCAAGAGACCCAGTACTTC. It translates to CASSAGTHQETQYF.

Regarding this clone: Other DNA sequences within the sample encode an identical CDR3. The chain couples TRBV5-1 to TRBJ1-1; D uncertain. Trimming removed 2 bases from V and 1 base from J, with 6 bases in between. Germline V gene data show CDR1 as SGHRS and CDR2 as YFSETQ. The CDR3 contains 13 residues. The CDR3 coding sequence is TGCGCCAGCAGCTTACGTCCGAACACTGAAGCTTTCTTT. Protein product: CASSLRPNTEAFF.

The chain joins TRBV27 to TRBJ2-1, with 8 bases identical to TRBD2. The CDR3 is 18 amino acids. V was clipped by 0 bases and J by 2 bases; unmatched bases: 9. From germline, CDR1 is MNHEY and CDR2 SMNVEV (reference sequence). The CDR3 coding sequence is TGTGCCAGCAGTTTATCGGAACCTACGGGAGGGCCCTACAATGAGCAGTTCTTC. The encoded protein is CASSLSEPTGGPYNEQFF.

The rearrangement links TRBV18 to TRBJ2-1; 7 nucleotides align to TRBD2. Germline V gene data show CDR1 as KGHSH and CDR2 as LQKENI. V lost 3 bases to trimming and J lost 5 bases; unmatched junction nucleotides: 4. The CDR3 spans 14 residues. The DNA of the CDR3 is TGTGCCAGCTCACCGACTAGCTTCGACAATGAGCAGTTCTTC. Protein sequence: CASSPTSFDNEQFF.

J is TRBJ1-4 and V is TRBV29-1, with D unresolved. CDR1 is SQVTM and CDR2 is ANQGSEA in the germline V gene. This CDR3 region has 14 residues. Trimming pared 3 bases from V and 4 bases from J, leaving 12 bases between. CDR3 sequence: CSVEETGVNEKLFF. CDR3 DNA sequence: TGCAGCGTTGAGGAAACGGGAGTTAATGAAAAACTGTTTTTT.

The rearrangement uses TRBV19 and TRBJ1-5; unclear D gene. CDR1 LNHDA and CDR2 SQIVND come from the germline V gene (reference sequence). The CDR3 sequence is 16 residues long. V was clipped by 4 bases and J by 9 bases, with 22 bases between them. The chain's CDR3 is CASSTGPDRTSAPQHF. CDR3 DNA sequence: TGTGCCAGTAGTACAGGACCGGACCGAACAAGCGCGCCCCAGCATTTT. The variable domain in full, with the rest retrieved from reference TRBV19 and TRBJ1-5, is DGGITQSPKYLFRKEGQNVTLSCEQNLNHDAMYWYRQDPGQGLRLIYYSQIVNDFQKGDIAEGYSVSREKKESFPLTVTSAQKNPTAFYLCASSTGPDRTSAPQHFGDGTRLSIL.

The V and J genes are TRBV2 and TRBJ1-2; D possibly corresponds to TRBD1 (5 bases). V lost 5 bases, J lost 8 bases, and 12 bases lay in between. CDR1 SNHLY and CDR2 FYNNEI come from the germline V gene. The CDR3 extends over 12 amino acids. CDR3 DNA: TGTGCCAGCAGTCAGGGACCGCGGGGCTACACCTTC. Protein: CASSQGPRGYTF.

V usage is TRBV15 and J usage is TRBJ2-5; D possibly corresponds to TRBD2 (5 bases). The V gene lost 7 bases and the J gene lost 5 bases, with 11 bases spanning the gap. CDR3 length equals 12 residues. The germline gives CDR1 LNHNV, CDR2 YYDKDF (reference sequence). CDR3 nucleotide sequence: TGTGCCACCACTACTAGTGGGGAGACCCAGTACTTC. This encodes CATTTSGETQYF.

As for this clone: Other DNA sequences in this sample translate to the same CDR3. The chain recombines TRBV11-2 with TRBJ2-5; D unclear. Trimming took off 1 base at V and 5 bases at J, with 8 bases between the two ends. This CDR3 has 13 residues. Germline V gene sequence: CDR1 SGHAT, CDR2 FQNNGV. CDR3 DNA sequence: TGTGCCAGCAGCTTAGGGCTGGGGGAGACCCAGTACTTC. This codes for CASSLGLGETQYF.

The rearrangement uses TRBV5-1 and TRBJ2-5; a possible D gene is TRBD2 (5 bases). The CDR3 spans 14 residues. Deletions cut 4 bases from V and 2 bases from J, with 12 bases between. The germline CDR1 and CDR2 sequences are SGHRS and YFSETQ. CDR3 nucleotide sequence: TGCGCCAGCAGCCCTGGACTGATACAAGAGACCCAGTACTTC. Translated: CASSPGLIQETQYF.

The chain joins TRBV28 to TRBJ2-7, with D possibly matching TRBD2 (6 bases). Germline V gene sequence: CDR1 MDHEN, CDR2 SYDVKM. Trimming stripped 1 base from V and 5 bases from J, with 15 bases between. The CDR3 totals 15 residues. CDR3 coding DNA: TGTGCCAGCAGTTTATCAGGCGGAGGGCTCGACGAGCAGTACTTC. Amino acids: CASSLSGGGLDEQYF.

The chain combines TRBV5-4 with TRBJ2-2; possible D gene TRBD1, 6 bases. The V end lost 5 bases, the J end lost 6 bases, and 11 bases lay between the germline ends. The germline V gene has CDR1 SGHNT and CDR2 YYREEE (reference sequence). This CDR3 is 13 amino acids long. CDR3 coding DNA: TGTGCCAGCAGTGAACAGGGTGCCGGGGAGCTGTTTTTT. Its translation is CASSEQGAGELFF.

This clone was seen only once. This CDR3 is CASSESIGTGFTEAFF. CDR3 bases: TGTGCCAGCAGTGAAAGTATCGGGACAGGGTTTACTGAAGCTTTCTTT. This sequence joins TRBV25-1 and TRBJ1-1; TRBD1 aligns across 9 bases. There are 16 residues in the CDR3. Germline V gene data show CDR1 as MGHDK and CDR2 as SYGVNS. V gave up 2 bases and J gave up 5 bases; unmatched junction bases: 9. Full variable domain (remainder filled in from reference TRBV25-1 and TRBJ1-1): EADIYQTPRYLVIGTGKKITLECSQTMGHDKMYWYQQDPGMELHLIHYSYGVNSTEKGDLSSESTVSRIRTEHFPLTLESARPSHTSQYLCASSESIGTGFTEAFFGQGTRLTVV.

This chain connects TRBV27 to TRBJ1-5, with D possibly being TRBD1 (5 bases). The CDR3 is 15 amino acids. CDR1 is MNHEY, CDR2 SMNVEV, per germline (reference sequence). Trimming removed 2 bases at V and 0 bases at J, with 8 bases between. In DNA form, the CDR3 reads TGTGCCAGCAGTTTAAAGGGGTATAGCAATCAGCCCCAGCATTTT. Protein sequence: CASSLKGYSNQPQHF.

The CDR3 spells CASSDSDRGITNEKLFF. CDR3 sequence (DNA): TGTGCCAGCAGTGATTCGGACAGGGGGATAACTAATGAAAAACTGTTTTTT. The chain uses TRBV6-1 and TRBJ1-4; 10 positions agree with TRBD1. CDR1 is MNHNS, CDR2 SASEGT, per germline. The CDR3 has 17 residues. V was pared by 3 bases and J by 1 base, with 5 bases of the junction left unmatched.